One sample yielded the 26 T cell receptor beta chains listed below, sequenced in a study of blood T cell repertoires in COVID-19 (dated by TCRdb to the early 2020s). Library method: the immunoSEQ multiplex PCR assay. Here the immuneACCESS table is served through TCRdb, limited to in-frame sequences with V and J called. Missing clones are a known gap in these copies; in checked studies unresolved V genes cover under half, and the rest lacks a known reason. In this sample the table shows nearly 25,000 clones, around 89% of which occur a single time. Jointly, the top ten make up approximately 9.8% of the sample. Input material: peripheral blood. All receptors come from a man in his sixties or seventies with acute or convalescent COVID-19.

The chain recombines TRBV5-1 with TRBJ1-1, with D tentatively TRBD1 (6 bases). V was trimmed by 1 base and J by 0 bases, leaving 7 bases between them. The germline CDR1 and CDR2 sequences are SGHRS and YFSETQ. This CDR3 has 14 amino acids. CDR3 in amino acids: CASSLSGVNTEAFF. The CDR3 coding sequence is TGCGCCAGCAGCTTGTCAGGGGTGAACACTGAAGCTTTCTTT. Based on the CDR3 plus reference TRBV5-1 and TRBJ1-1, the full variable domain is KAGVTQTPRYLIKTRGQQVTLSCSPISGHRSVSWYQQTPGQGLQFLFEYFSETQRNKGNFPGRFSGRQFSNSRSEMNVSTLELGDSALYLCASSLSGVNTEAFFGQGTRLTVV.

This chain joins TRBV7-2 and TRBJ2-1; 10 positions match TRBD2. The CDR3 totals 16 residues. Germline V gene data show CDR1 as SGHTA and CDR2 as FQGNSA. V was clipped by 0 bases and J by 6 bases; unmatched bases: 5. The CDR3 sequence is CASSLASSGGPNEQFF. The DNA of the CDR3 is TGTGCCAGCAGCTTAGCTTCTAGCGGGGGCCCCAATGAGCAGTTCTTC.

This clone appeared a few times. V and J are TRBV5-1 and TRBJ1-3, with D uncertain. The CDR3 spans 14 residues. Germline V gives CDR1 SGHRS, CDR2 YFSETQ. V shed 0 bases and J shed 8 bases, with 12 bases lying between them. The CDR3 spells CASSLVSSGDTIYF. The CDR3 DNA follows: TGCGCCAGCAGCTTGGTTAGTAGCGGGGACACCATATATTTT.

This chain links TRBV6-5 with TRBJ1-3, with 7 bases matching TRBD1. In germline, CDR1 is MNHEY, CDR2 SVGAGI. The CDR3 sequence is 12 residues long. V shed 6 bases and J 8 bases; nucleotides not matched to a gene: 4. The CDR3 loop is CASRRDSHTIYF. The CDR3, as DNA: TGTGCCAGCAGAAGGGACAGTCACACCATATATTTT.

The rearrangement uses TRBV5-1 and TRBJ2-4, with TRBD1 matching 7 bases. Losses at the gene ends were 5 bases for V and 5 bases for J; bases not matched to a gene: 13. Per germline, CDR1 SGHRS and CDR2 YFSETQ. CDR3 length: 16 amino acids. CDR3 region: CASSLGLQGPQNIQYF. CDR3 nucleotides: TGCGCCAGCAGTTTAGGCCTACAGGGGCCCCAAAACATTCAGTACTTC.

The chain recombines TRBV20-1 with TRBJ2-5; D call uncertain. V gave up 4 bases and J gave up 3 bases, with 3 bases separating them. CDR3 size: 10 residues. Germline values: CDR1 DFQATT, CDR2 SNEGSKA (reference sequence). The CDR3 DNA reads TGCAGTGCTATAAAAGAGACCCAGTACTTC. Its translation: CSAIKETQYF.

This chain uses TRBV27 with TRBJ2-7; TRBD1 matches 8 bases. J was trimmed by 7 bases and V by 2 bases; bases with no gene match: 13. The CDR3 extends over 16 amino acids. The germline V gene encodes CDR1 MNHEY and CDR2 SMNVEV (reference sequence). The CDR3 loop reads CASSLIWTDRVEEQYF. The CDR3 DNA is TGTGCCAGCAGTTTAATTTGGACGGACAGGGTAGAAGAGCAGTACTTC.

The chain has TRBV6-5 and TRBJ2-7; 8 positions agree with TRBD2. V trimming: 7 bases; J trimming: 0 bases; junction bases outside the gene matches: 8. CDR3 length: 15 amino acids. Germline V gene lookup returns CDR1 MNHEY and CDR2 SVGAGI. The CDR3 protein is CASTKGLAGSYEQYF. The DNA of the CDR3 is TGTGCCAGCACCAAAGGGCTAGCGGGCTCCTACGAGCAGTACTTC.

The rearrangement uses TRBV7-9 and TRBJ2-1, with D maybe TRBD1 (5 bases). The germline V gene has CDR1 SEHNR and CDR2 FQNEAQ (reference sequence). The CDR3 is 14 amino acids. V was pared by 2 bases and J by 7 bases, with 12 bases between. CDR3 in amino acids: CASSLTTGLNEQFF. CDR3 in DNA: TGTGCCAGCAGCTTAACCACAGGCCTAAATGAGCAGTTCTTC.

The gene calls are TRBV2 and TRBJ2-7, with 9 bases that match TRBD1. The germline V gene encodes CDR1 SNHLY and CDR2 FYNNEI. V lost 6 bases and J lost 5; bases outside the gene matches: 8. The CDR3 extends over 14 amino acids. The DNA for the CDR3 is TGTGCCAGCAGGGAACAGGGGGCGCGGAACGAGCAGTACTTC. Protein: CASREQGARNEQYF.

This sequence joins TRBV5-1 and TRBJ2-7, with D perhaps matching TRBD2 (7 bases). From germline, CDR1 is SGHRS and CDR2 YFSETQ. Trimming took 0 bases from V and 5 from J, leaving 27 bases between them. The CDR3 is made up of 19 amino acids. CDR3 sequence (DNA): TGCGCCAGCAGCTTGGGAGTGGAGGGGGGACCGGCGGGAGATCACGAGCAGTACTTC. Translation: CASSLGVEGGPAGDHEQYF. Looking up the rest from reference TRBV5-1 and TRBJ2-7 gives the full variable domain: KAGVTQTPRYLIKTRGQQVTLSCSPISGHRSVSWYQQTPGQGLQFLFEYFSETQRNKGNFPGRFSGRQFSNSRSEMNVSTLELGDSALYLCASSLGVEGGPAGDHEQYFGPGTRLTVT.

This chain uses TRBV12-3 or TRBV12-4 with TRBJ1-2, with 8 bases that match TRBD1. After removal of 6 bases from V and 2 bases from J, the junction contained 2 bases not matched to a gene. The CDR3 runs to 13 residues. The CDR3 loop is CASRRTGNYGYTF. The CDR3 DNA reads as TGTGCCAGCAGGAGGACAGGGAACTATGGCTACACCTTC.

J is TRBJ2-3 and V is TRBV11-2; TRBD2 matches 8 bases. Germline CDR1 and CDR2: SGHAT and FQNNGV. The V segment lost 5 bases and the J segment 3 bases; nucleotides outside the gene matches: 4. The CDR3 runs 14 residues. The CDR3 loop reads CASSPGGRTDTQYF. The CDR3 DNA is TGTGCCAGCAGCCCGGGCGGGAGGACAGATACGCAGTATTTT. The complete variable domain, with remaining parts taken from reference TRBV11-2 and TRBJ2-3, reads EAGVAQSPRYKIIEKRQSVAFWCNPISGHATLYWYQQILGQGPKLLIQFQNNGVVDDSQLPKDRFSAERLKGVDSTLKIQPAKLEDSAVYLCASSPGGRTDTQYFGPGTRLTVL.

This chain links TRBV6-5 with TRBJ2-7; 10 bases align to TRBD1. The length of the CDR3 is 13 residues. Trimming removed 10 bases from V and 5 bases from J; junction bases left unmatched: 8. Germline V lookup: CDR1 MNHEY, CDR2 SVGAGI. CDR3 sequence: CATTRTGGNEQYF. The CDR3 DNA follows: TGTGCCACTACTAGGACAGGGGGTAACGAGCAGTACTTC.

The chain employs TRBV5-8 and TRBJ2-1; 10 bases are a match to TRBD1. Unmatched junction bases numbered 6, after V lost 4 bases and J lost 5 bases. CDR1 is SGHTS and CDR2 is YDEGEE in the germline V gene. The CDR3 loop spans 15 amino acids. DNA for the CDR3: TGTGCCAGCAGCCCGGACAGGGGGACAAACAATGAGCAGTTCTTC. This codes for CASSPDRGTNNEQFF.

This chain links TRBV5-1 with TRBJ2-1; 7 bases are shared with TRBD1. The CDR3 spans 14 residues. CDR1 and CDR2 (germline): SGHRS, YFSETQ. V was clipped by 2 bases and J by 8 bases; unmatched bases: 7. As DNA, the CDR3 is TGCGCCAGCAGCTTCGGACAGGCCTGGGATGAGCAGTTCTTC. This translates into CASSFGQAWDEQFF.

The rearrangement joins TRBV25-1 to TRBJ1-2; D possibly corresponds to TRBD1 (5 bases). Trimming removed 5 bases from V and 8 bases from J, with 9 bases in between. This CDR3 has 11 amino acids. CDR1 is MGHDK, CDR2 SYGVNS, per germline. The CDR3 region has the DNA TGTGCCAGCAGTCGGGGGTGGGGCTACACCTTC. Encoded protein: CASSRGWGYTF.

V gene TRBV10-3 combines with J gene TRBJ1-2; D perhaps matches TRBD1 (5 bases). The CDR3 contains 10 residues. Germline CDR1 and CDR2: ENHRY and SYGVKD. V was cut by 5 bases and J by 7 bases, with 5 bases left in between. The CDR3 loop reads CAISQGGYTF. The CDR3 bases are TGTGCCATCAGTCAGGGTGGCTACACCTTC.

This chain joins TRBV6-5 and TRBJ1-3; the D gene is possibly TRBD1 (5 bases). Per germline, CDR1 MNHEY and CDR2 SVGAGI. CDR3 length: 15 residues. V lost 2 bases and J lost 0, with 8 bases in between. DNA of the CDR3: TGTGCCAGCAGTTACGAAGGGGTCTCTGGAAACACCATATATTTT. Amino acids: CASSYEGVSGNTIYF.

The V gene is TRBV30, the J gene TRBJ1-2, with D tentatively TRBD1 (5 bases). The germline V gene has CDR1 GTSNPN and CDR2 SVGIG (reference sequence). The CDR3 spans 15 residues. Trimming took 5 bases from V and 4 from J, leaving 20 bases between them. CDR3 bases: TGTGCCTGGTCCCGCGGGACTCCCTCGGGCTATGGCTACACCTTC. Translating gives CAWSRGTPSGYGYTF.

V gene TRBV5-5 combines with J gene TRBJ1-1, with 8 bases identical to TRBD1. Germline V gene data show CDR1 as SGHKS and CDR2 as YYEKEE (reference sequence). V lost 2 bases, J lost 3 bases, and 0 bases stayed unmatched. CDR3 length equals 13 residues. The CDR3 DNA sequence: TGTGCCAGCAGCTTACAGGGGGACACTGAAGCTTTCTTT. Translated, it gives CASSLQGDTEAFF.

This rearrangement joins TRBV7-2 to TRBJ1-1; D possibly corresponds to TRBD1 (6 bases). The germline CDR1 and CDR2 sequences are SGHTA and FQGNSA. The length of the CDR3 is 14 residues. Trimming left V 3 bases short and J 3 bases short, with 11 bases between. CDR3 amino acids: CASSFQGSDTEAFF. CDR3 coding DNA: TGTGCCAGCAGCTTTCAGGGGTCGGACACTGAAGCTTTCTTT. Complete variable domain (other parts from reference TRBV7-2 and TRBJ1-1): GAGVSQSPSNKVTEKGKDVELRCDPISGHTALYWYRQSLGQGLEFLIYFQGNSAPDKSGLPSDRFSAERTGGSVSTLTIQRTQQEDSAVYLCASSFQGSDTEAFFGQGTRLTVV.

This chain uses TRBV4-2 with TRBJ2-1; D unclear. Germline-derived CDR1 and CDR2 are LGHNA and YNFKEQ. Trimming pared 1 base from V and 4 bases from J, leaving 5 bases between. This CDR3 has 13 residues. The chain's CDR3 is CASSQVVYNEQFF. DNA of the CDR3: TGTGCCAGCAGCCAAGTAGTTTACAATGAGCAGTTCTTC.

V is TRBV15 and J is TRBJ2-1, with 8 bases matching TRBD2. V was pared by 5 bases and J by 4 bases, with 7 bases of the junction left unmatched. Germline CDR1 LNHNV, CDR2 YYDKDF (reference sequence). The CDR3 covers 15 residues. The CDR3 sequence is CATSPTSGPYNEQFF. The CDR3 region has the DNA TGTGCCACCAGCCCCACTAGCGGACCATACAATGAGCAGTTCTTC.

In its sample, this clone was seen a few times. The chain recombines TRBV7-9 with TRBJ2-3; 9 bases fit TRBD2. The CDR3 sequence is 15 residues long. Losses at the gene ends were 4 bases for V and 6 bases for J; bases not matched to a gene: 8. Germline V gives CDR1 SEHNR, CDR2 FQNEAQ (reference sequence). CDR3 DNA sequence: TGTGCCAGCAGCTCGACTAGCGGTACCCTCGATACGCAGTATTTT. Its translation: CASSSTSGTLDTQYF. Together with reference TRBV7-9 and TRBJ2-3, the CDR3 gives the full variable domain: DTGVSQNPRHKITKRGQNVTFRCDPISEHNRLYWYRQTLGQGPEFLTYFQNEAQLEKSRLLSDRFSAERPKGSFSTLEIQRTEQGDSAMYLCASSSTSGTLDTQYFGPGTRLTVL.

This clone occurred once. The chain employs TRBV5-1 and TRBJ2-1; 7 nucleotides agree with TRBD1. Looked up from germline, CDR1 is SGHRS and CDR2 is YFSETQ. V gave up 0 bases and J gave up 0 bases; unmatched junction bases: 3. This CDR3 has 16 amino acids. The chain's CDR3 is CASSLGQGSSYNEQFF. Written as DNA, the CDR3 is TGCGCCAGCAGCTTGGGACAGGGAAGCTCCTACAATGAGCAGTTCTTC.